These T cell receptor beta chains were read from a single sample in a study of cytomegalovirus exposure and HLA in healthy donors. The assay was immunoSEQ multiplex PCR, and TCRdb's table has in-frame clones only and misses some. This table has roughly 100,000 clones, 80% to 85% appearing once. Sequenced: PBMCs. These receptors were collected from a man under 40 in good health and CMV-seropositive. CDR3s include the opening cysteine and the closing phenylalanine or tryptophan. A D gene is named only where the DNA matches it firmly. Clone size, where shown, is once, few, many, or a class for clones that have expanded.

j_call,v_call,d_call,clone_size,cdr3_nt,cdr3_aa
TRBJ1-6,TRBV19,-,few,TGTGCCAGTAGTATAGTTCGCGATAATTCACCCCTCCACTTT,CASSIVRDNSPLHF
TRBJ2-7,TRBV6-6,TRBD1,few,TGTGCCAGCTGGGCGACGGGACAGGGAATCTACGAGCAGTACTTC,CASWATGQGIYEQYF
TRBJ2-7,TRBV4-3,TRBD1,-,TGCGCCAGCAGCCATGGCGGACAGGGAGAATCCTACGAGCAGTACTTC,CASSHGGQGESYEQYF
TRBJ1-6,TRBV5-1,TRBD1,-,TGCGCCAGCAGAAGGATTCGGGCGTCCCGGGACAGGGGAGTGGGCTCCTATAATTCACCCCTCCACTTT,CASRRIRASRDRGVGSYNSPLHF
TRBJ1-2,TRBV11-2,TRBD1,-,TGTGCCAGCAGCTCCTACAGGGGGAAGGACTATGGCTACACCTTC,CASSSYRGKDYGYTF
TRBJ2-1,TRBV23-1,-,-,TGCGCCAGCAGTCAATCGATGGCTTCACAGGGTCATTCGAACGCACACAATGAGCAGTTCTTC,CASSQSMASQGHSNAHNEQFF
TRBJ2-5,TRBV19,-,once,TGTGCCAGTAGTGTGGGGCGGGAGACCCAGTACTTC,CASSVGRETQYF
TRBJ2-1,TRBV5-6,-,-,TGTGCCAGCAGCTTGGTACGGGACTTCAACAATGAGCAGTTCTTC,CASSLVRDFNNEQFF
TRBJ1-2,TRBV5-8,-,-,TGTGCCAGTTCTCTGGGGGGGGCGAAGTTCGGCTACACCTTC,CASSLGGAKFGYTF
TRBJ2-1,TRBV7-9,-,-,TGTGCCAGCAGCTTTGATAGTCAGGGATACAATGAGCAGTTCTTC,CASSFDSQGYNEQFF
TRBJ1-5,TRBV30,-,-,TGTGCCTGGAGTAGAGGAATTTTTCAGCCCCAGCATTTT,CAWSRGIFQPQHF
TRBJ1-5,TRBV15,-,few,TGTGCCACCAGCGGCCGGGACATGATGCAGCCCCAGCATTTT,CATSGRDMMQPQHF
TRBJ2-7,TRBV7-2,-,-,TGTGCCAGCAGCTTAGAGGGAGCCGGACCCTTCTACGAGCAGTACTTC,CASSLEGAGPFYEQYF
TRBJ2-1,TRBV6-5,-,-,TGTGCCAGCAGTAATTTTGGAGGGGAGCAATTCTTC,CASSNFGGEQFF
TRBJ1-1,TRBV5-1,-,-,TGCGCCAGCAGCTTGGGAGGACAGAGAGAAGCTTTCTTT,CASSLGGQREAFF
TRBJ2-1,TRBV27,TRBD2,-,TGTGCCAGCAGTTCACTAGCGGGGGGCCCTTACAATGAGCAGTTCTTC,CASSSLAGGPYNEQFF
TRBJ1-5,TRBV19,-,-,TGTGCCAGTAGTATAGTGGAGACAGGAGTGCAGCCCCAGCATTTT,CASSIVETGVQPQHF
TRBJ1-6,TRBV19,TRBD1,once,TGTGCCAGTAGTATGAGTCAGGGGGCTGATTCACCCCTCCACTTT,CASSMSQGADSPLHF
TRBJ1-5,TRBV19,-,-,TGTGCCAGTAGTACCTCCGGGAGGTCCCAGCATTTT,CASSTSGRSQHF
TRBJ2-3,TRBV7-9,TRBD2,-,TGTGCCAGCAGCAAGGGACTAGCGGTCACAGATACGCAGTATTTT,CASSKGLAVTDTQYF
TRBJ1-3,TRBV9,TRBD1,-,TGTGCCAGCAGCGAGGGGACAGGCCTCTCTGGAAACACCATATATTTT,CASSEGTGLSGNTIYF
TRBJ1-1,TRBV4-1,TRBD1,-,TGCGCCAGCAGCCGCGTGGACAGGGGAGTTACTGAAGCTTTCTTT,CASSRVDRGVTEAFF
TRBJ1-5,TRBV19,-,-,TGTGCCAGTAGTATAGATAATGCACTCAAGGGGATCTATAGCAATCAGCCCCAGCATTTT,CASSIDNALKGIYSNQPQHF
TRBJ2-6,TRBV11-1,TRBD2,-,TGTGCCAGCAGCCCGGGAGGTACGAAAGGGGCCAACGTCCTGACTTTC,CASSPGGTKGANVLTF
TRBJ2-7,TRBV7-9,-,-,TGTGCCAGCAGCTCACAGGGTACCTACGAGCAGTACTTC,CASSSQGTYEQYF
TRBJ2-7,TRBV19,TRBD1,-,TGTGCCAGTAGTCGACAGGGGGATCTCCTCGAGCAGTACTTC,CASSRQGDLLEQYF
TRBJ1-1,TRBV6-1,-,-,TGTGCCAGCTTACAGAACACTGAAGCTTTCTTT,CASLQNTEAFF
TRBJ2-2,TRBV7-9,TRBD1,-,TGTGCCAGCAGACGACAGGGGGCGAACACCGGGGAGCTGTTTTTT,CASRRQGANTGELFF
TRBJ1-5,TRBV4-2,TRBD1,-,TGTGCCAGCAGCCAAGATTCAGGGGGCTATAGCAATCAGCCCCAGCATTTT,CASSQDSGGYSNQPQHF
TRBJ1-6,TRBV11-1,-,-,TGTGCCAGCAGCCCTCGACAAGGATCACCCCTCCACTTT,CASSPRQGSPLHF
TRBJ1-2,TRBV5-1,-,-,TGCGCCAGCAGCTTTGGCGGAGAAAACTATGGCTACACCTTC,CASSFGGENYGYTF
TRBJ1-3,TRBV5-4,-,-,TGTGCCAGCAGCCCGGGGACAACTTTAGGCTCTGGAAACACCATATATTTT,CASSPGTTLGSGNTIYF
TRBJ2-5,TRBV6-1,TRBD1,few,TGTGCCAGCAGCGGGACAGCCCAAGAGACCCAGTACTTC,CASSGTAQETQYF
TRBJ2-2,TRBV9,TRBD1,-,TGTGCCAGCAGCGCTCCGGGACAGGGGAACACCGGGGAGCTGTTTTTT,CASSAPGQGNTGELFF
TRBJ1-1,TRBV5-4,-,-,TGTGCCAGCAGCTTGGGTGGGCAAAACACTGAAGCTTTCTTT,CASSLGGQNTEAFF
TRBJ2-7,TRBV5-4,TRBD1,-,TGTGCCAGCAGCGACAGGGTTGTCCACGAGCAGTACTTC,CASSDRVVHEQYF
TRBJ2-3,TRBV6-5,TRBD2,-,TGTGCCACAACTACCATAGCGGGGGGGCCTGGTACGCAGTATTTT,CATTTIAGGPGTQYF
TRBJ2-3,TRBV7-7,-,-,TGTGCTAGCAGTTTAGGGGCCAGAACAACAAGTGGCACAGATACGCAGTATTTT,CASSLGARTTSGTDTQYF
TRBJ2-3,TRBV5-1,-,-,TGCGCCAGCAGAACAGGATACAACACAGATACGCAGTATTTT,CASRTGYNTDTQYF
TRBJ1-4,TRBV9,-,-,TGTGCCAGCAGCGTAGCCCCGGACTCATTAGAAAAACTGTTTTTT,CASSVAPDSLEKLFF
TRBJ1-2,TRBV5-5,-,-,TGTGCCAGCAGCTTGGCCGGGAGGTCCTATGGCTACACCTTC,CASSLAGRSYGYTF
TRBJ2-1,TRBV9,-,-,TGTGCCAGCAGCGTAGGGTCCAGCTCCTACAATGAGCAGTTCTTC,CASSVGSSSYNEQFF
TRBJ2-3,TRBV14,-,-,TGTGCCAGCTCCCTCGACTGGGTTGGAGATACGCAGTATTTT,CASSLDWVGDTQYF
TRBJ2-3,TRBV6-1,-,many,TGTGCCAGCAGTAATGGGGCAGAGGCAGATACGCAGTATTTT,CASSNGAEADTQYF
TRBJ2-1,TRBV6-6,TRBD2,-,TGTGCCAGCAGTCGAGCACTAGCGGGGGGCTTTAATGAGCAGTTCTTC,CASSRALAGGFNEQFF
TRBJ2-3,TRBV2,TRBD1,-,TGTGCCAGCAGTGAAGCGAGGGGGCTCCCCACAGATACGCAGTATTTT,CASSEARGLPTDTQYF